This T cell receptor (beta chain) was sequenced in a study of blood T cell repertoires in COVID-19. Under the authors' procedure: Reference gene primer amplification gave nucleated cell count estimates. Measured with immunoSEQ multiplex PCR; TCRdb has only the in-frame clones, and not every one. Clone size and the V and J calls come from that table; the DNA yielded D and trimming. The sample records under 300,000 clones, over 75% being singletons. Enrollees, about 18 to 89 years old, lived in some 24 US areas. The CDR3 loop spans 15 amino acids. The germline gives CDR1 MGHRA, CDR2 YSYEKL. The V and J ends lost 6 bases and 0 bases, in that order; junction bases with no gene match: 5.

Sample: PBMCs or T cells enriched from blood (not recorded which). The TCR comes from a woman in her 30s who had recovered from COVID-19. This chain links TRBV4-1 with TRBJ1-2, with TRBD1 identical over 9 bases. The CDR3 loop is CASSLTGGANYGYTF. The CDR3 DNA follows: TGCGCCAGCAGTCTTACAGGGGGCGCTAACTATGGCTACACCTTC.